A single sample is the source of the 10 T cell receptor beta chains below, sequenced in a study of T cell changes during pregnancy in multiple sclerosis. The protocol was immunoSEQ multiplex PCR, while the TCRdb copy is restricted to in-frame clones and leaves out a portion. The table includes 61,000 or so clones, roughly 93% detected once. This specimen was CD4+ T cells from peripheral blood mononuclear cells, taken before pregnancy. The receptors derive from a female donor with multiple sclerosis, enrolled in a pregnancy study.

This clone came up once. V usage is TRBV18 and J usage is TRBJ1-5, with D perhaps matching TRBD1 (6 bases). The ends were cut back, 3 bases at V and 5 bases at J, with 17 bases in the middle. Germline loops: CDR1 KGHSH, CDR2 LQKENI. The CDR3 contains 16 residues. This CDR3 is CASSPAAGVSYQPQHF. CDR3 bases: TGTGCCAGCTCACCTGCGGCAGGGGTCAGTTATCAGCCCCAGCATTTT.

The chain employs TRBV7-3 and TRBJ1-1, with D maybe TRBD1 (5 bases). The CDR3 is made up of 13 amino acids. Germline values: CDR1 SGHTA, CDR2 FQGTGA. Between the trimmed V and J ends, which lost 5 bases and 0 bases, there was a span of 7 bases. The CDR3 DNA follows: TGTGCCAGCAGCCAGACAGTGAACACTGAAGCTTTCTTT. Protein: CASSQTVNTEAFF.

This chain connects TRBV30 to TRBJ1-2; a possible D gene is TRBD1 (5 bases). The CDR3 is 13 residues long. Germline CDR1 is GTSNPN and CDR2 is SVGIG (reference sequence). V lost 8 bases, J lost 4 bases, and 17 bases lay in between. The CDR3 DNA reads TGTGCCACCCGGCCGTACGGGGGCTATGGCTACACCTTC. Protein: CATRPYGGYGYTF.

The rearrangement links TRBV5-6 to TRBJ2-7, with 7 bases aligning to TRBD1. CDR3 size: 14 residues. The germline gives CDR1 SGHDT, CDR2 YYEEEE. J lost 9 bases, V lost 4 bases, and 13 bases had no gene match. In DNA, the CDR3 is TGTGCCAGCAGCCTTGCCACCCGGGACAGAACGCAGTACTTC. It yields the protein CASSLATRDRTQYF.

This rearrangement joins TRBV5-6 to TRBJ1-4; D is perhaps TRBD1 (5 bases). CDR3 length equals 15 residues. Trimming removed 0 bases at V and 3 bases at J, with 9 bases between. CDR1 SGHDT and CDR2 YYEEEE come from the germline V gene. CDR3 sequence: CASSLVGGPNEKLFF. DNA for the CDR3: TGTGCCAGCAGCTTGGTCGGGGGTCCTAATGAAAAACTGTTTTTT.

CDR3 sequence (DNA): TGTGCCAGCAGCCCACCAGGCGGGAGGGGGAACACCGGGGAGCTGTTTTTT. Translation gives CASSPPGGRGNTGELFF. The rearrangement uses TRBV5-4 and TRBJ2-2, with TRBD2 matching over 9 bases. From germline, CDR1 is SGHNT and CDR2 YYREEE (reference sequence). V dropped 4 bases and J dropped 1; count of bases not matched to a gene: 8. The CDR3 runs 17 residues. Complete variable domain (other parts from reference TRBV5-4 and TRBJ2-2): ETGVTQSPTHLIKTRGQQVTLRCSSQSGHNTVSWYQQALGQGPQFIFQYYREEENGRGNFPPRFSGLQFPNYSSELNVNALELDDSALYLCASSPPGGRGNTGELFFGEGSRLTVL.

The chain employs TRBV2 and TRBJ1-1; D unresolved. Looked up from germline, CDR1 is SNHLY and CDR2 is FYNNEI. Trimming took 2 bases from V and 1 from J, leaving 5 bases between them. The CDR3 is 13 amino acids. DNA for the CDR3: TGTGCCAGCAGTGAATCGGGGAACACTGAAGCTTTCTTT. It is translated as CASSESGNTEAFF.

This chain joins TRBV30 and TRBJ1-1; possibly TRBD1 for D (5 bases). Trimming shortened V by 4 bases and J by 7 bases, and 13 bases separated the two germline ends. There are 12 residues in the CDR3. Germline V gene data show CDR1 as GTSNPN and CDR2 as SVGIG (reference sequence). The DNA of the CDR3 is TGTGCCTGGAATGGGGTGCAGGGTGAAGCTTTCTTT. Amino acid sequence: CAWNGVQGEAFF. The full variable domain, with the rest looked up from reference TRBV30 and TRBJ1-1, is SQTIHQWPATLVQPVGSPLSLECTVEGTSNPNLYWYRQAAGRGLQLLFYSVGIGQISSEVPQNLSASRPQDRQFILSSKKLLLSDSGFYLCAWNGVQGEAFFGQGTRLTVV.

This clone appeared a single time. The V gene is TRBV7-9, the J gene TRBJ2-3; possible D gene TRBD2, 6 bases. The V end lost 5 bases, the J end lost 2 bases, and 20 bases lay between the germline ends. The CDR3 is 17 residues long. Germline loops: CDR1 SEHNR, CDR2 FQNEAQ (reference sequence). CDR3 in DNA: TGTGCCAGCAGCCGAGATACGCTTCGGACTATCACAGATACGCAGTATTTT. Residues: CASSRDTLRTITDTQYF.

The J gene is TRBJ2-7, the V gene TRBV6-1; D may be TRBD2 (5 bases). CDR1 and CDR2 (germline): MNHNS, SASEGT. CDR3 length equals 12 residues. V was cut by 4 bases and J by 9 bases, with 13 bases left in between. CDR3 sequence: CASSVASSLQYF. The CDR3, as DNA: TGTGCCAGCAGTGTTGCTAGCTCTTTGCAGTACTTC.